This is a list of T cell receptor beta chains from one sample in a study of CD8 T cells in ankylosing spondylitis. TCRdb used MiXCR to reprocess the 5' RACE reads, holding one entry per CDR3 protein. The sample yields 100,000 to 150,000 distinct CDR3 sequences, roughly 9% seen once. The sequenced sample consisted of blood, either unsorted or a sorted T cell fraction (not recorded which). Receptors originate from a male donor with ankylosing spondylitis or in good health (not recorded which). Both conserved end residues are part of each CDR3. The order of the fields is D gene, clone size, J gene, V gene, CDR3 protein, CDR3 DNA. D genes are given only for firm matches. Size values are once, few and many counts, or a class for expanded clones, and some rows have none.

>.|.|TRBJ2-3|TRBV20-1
CSANRGDTQYF
TGCAGTGCGAATAGGGGAGATACGCAGTATTTT
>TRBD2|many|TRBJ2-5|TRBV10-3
CAISEELAGPQETQYF
TGTGCCATCAGTGAGGAACTAGCGGGTCCCCAAGAGACCCAGTACTTC
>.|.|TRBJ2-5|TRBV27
CASSSQVQETQYF
TGTGCCAGCAGTTCGCAAGTTCAAGAGACCCAGTACTTC
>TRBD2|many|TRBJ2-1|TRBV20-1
CSGRTSGGYNEQFF
TGCAGTGGCAGGACTAGCGGGGGGTACAATGAGCAGTTCTTC
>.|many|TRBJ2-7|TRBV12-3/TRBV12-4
CASSSDERFYEQYF
TGTGCCAGCAGTTCGGATGAGAGGTTCTACGAGCAGTACTTC
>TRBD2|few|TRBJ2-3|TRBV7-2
CASSQLAGGWDTQYF
TGTGCCAGCAGCCAACTAGCGGGAGGTTGGGATACGCAGTATTTT
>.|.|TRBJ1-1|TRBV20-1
CSARGLTDAFF
TGCAGTGCTAGAGGCCTCACTGACGCTTTCTTT
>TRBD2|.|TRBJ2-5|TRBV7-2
CASSSTSGPLEETQYF
TGTGCCAGCAGCTCAACTAGCGGGCCTTTAGAAGAGACCCAGTACTTC
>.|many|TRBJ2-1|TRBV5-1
CASSQGGGTRFFDEQFF
TGCGCCAGCAGCCAGGGGGGCGGGACTAGATTTTTCGATGAGCAGTTCTTC
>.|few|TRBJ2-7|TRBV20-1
CSARLPEEQYF
TGCAGTGCTCGGCTGCCTGAGGAGCAGTACTTC
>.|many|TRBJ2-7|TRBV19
CASSIKSGDTYEQYF
TGTGCCAGTAGTATCAAGTCGGGGGACACCTACGAGCAGTACTTC
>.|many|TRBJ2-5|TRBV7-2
CASSLGIPATETQYF
TGTGCCAGCAGCTTAGGAATTCCGGCTACAGAGACCCAGTACTTC
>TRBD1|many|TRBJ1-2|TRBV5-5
CASSFSGGYGYTF
TGTGCCAGCAGCTTTTCAGGGGGATATGGCTACACCTTC
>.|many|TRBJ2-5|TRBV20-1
CSAWDSKSKKETQYF
TGCAGTGCCTGGGACTCCAAGTCGAAAAAAGAGACCCAGTACTTC
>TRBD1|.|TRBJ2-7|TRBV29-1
CSVESRGSSSYEQYF
TGCAGCGTTGAAAGCAGGGGGAGTAGCTCCTACGAGCAGTACTTC
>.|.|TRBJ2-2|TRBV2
CASSPRDTGELFF
TGTGCCAGCAGTCCCAGGGACACCGGGGAGCTGTTTTTT
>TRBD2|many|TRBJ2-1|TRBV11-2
CASSLVRTSGSHDEQFF
TGTGCCAGCAGCTTAGTTCGGACTAGCGGGAGTCATGATGAGCAGTTCTTC
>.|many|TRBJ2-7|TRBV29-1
CSVEHRGVHEQYF
TGCAGCGTTGAACATAGAGGTGTCCACGAGCAGTACTTC
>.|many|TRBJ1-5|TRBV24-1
CATSDYSGSNQPQHF
TGTGCCACCAGTGATTATAGTGGTAGCAATCAGCCCCAGCATTTT
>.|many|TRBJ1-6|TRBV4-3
CASSQDRGSGHSPLHF
TGCGCCAGCAGCCAAGATCGGGGTAGCGGACATTCACCCCTCCACTTT
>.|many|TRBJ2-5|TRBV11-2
CASSSGAFFGRKQETQYF
TGTGCCAGCAGCTCCGGGGCTTTCTTCGGACGGAAGCAAGAGACCCAGTACTTC
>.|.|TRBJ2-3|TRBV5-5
CASSLWLLASTDTQYF
TGTGCCAGCAGCTTGTGGTTACTAGCCTCTACAGATACGCAGTATTTT
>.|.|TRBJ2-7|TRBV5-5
CASSLSSGDPLPYEQYF
TGTGCCAGCAGCTTGTCCTCCGGGGATCCTCTACCCTACGAGCAGTACTTC
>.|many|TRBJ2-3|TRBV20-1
CSARGPIGTQYF
TGCAGTGCTAGGGGACCTATTGGTACGCAGTATTTT
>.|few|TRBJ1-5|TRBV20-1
CSARESMGNQPQHF
TGCAGTGCTAGAGAGTCCATGGGAAATCAGCCCCAGCATTTT
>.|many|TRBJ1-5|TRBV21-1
CASSSPRLELAYSNQPQHF
TGTGCCAGCAGCAGCCCCCGGCTCGAACTGGCTTATAGCAATCAGCCCCAGCATTTT
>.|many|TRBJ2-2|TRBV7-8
CATRTGIWVANTGELFF
TGTGCCACCCGAACCGGGATTTGGGTTGCGAACACCGGGGAGCTGTTTTTT
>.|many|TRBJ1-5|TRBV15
CATSRVGVGQPQHF
TGTGCCACCAGCAGAGTGGGGGTGGGTCAGCCCCAGCATTTT
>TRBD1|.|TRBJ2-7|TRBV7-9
CASSSLRDSYYEQYF
TGTGCCAGCAGCTCGCTCCGGGACAGTTACTACGAGCAGTACTTC
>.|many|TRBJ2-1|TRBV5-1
CASSLAPPKNEQFF
TGCGCCAGCAGCTTGGCCCCTCCCAAGAATGAGCAGTTCTTC
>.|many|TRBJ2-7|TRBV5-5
CASSLVGETYEQYF
TGTGCCAGCAGCTTGGTGGGAGAAACCTACGAGCAGTACTTC
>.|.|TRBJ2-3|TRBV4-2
CASSQTSDTQYF
TGTGCCAGCAGCCAAACTTCGGATACGCAGTATTTT
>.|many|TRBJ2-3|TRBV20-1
CSASRNTDTQYF
TGCAGTGCGAGCCGCAACACAGATACGCAGTATTTT
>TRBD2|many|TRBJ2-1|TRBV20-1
CSARASGPYNEQFF
TGCAGTGCTAGGGCTAGCGGGCCCTACAATGAGCAGTTCTTC
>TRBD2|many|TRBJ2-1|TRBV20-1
CSARSLAGVYNEQFF
TGCAGTGCTAGATCCTTAGCGGGAGTCTACAATGAGCAGTTCTTC